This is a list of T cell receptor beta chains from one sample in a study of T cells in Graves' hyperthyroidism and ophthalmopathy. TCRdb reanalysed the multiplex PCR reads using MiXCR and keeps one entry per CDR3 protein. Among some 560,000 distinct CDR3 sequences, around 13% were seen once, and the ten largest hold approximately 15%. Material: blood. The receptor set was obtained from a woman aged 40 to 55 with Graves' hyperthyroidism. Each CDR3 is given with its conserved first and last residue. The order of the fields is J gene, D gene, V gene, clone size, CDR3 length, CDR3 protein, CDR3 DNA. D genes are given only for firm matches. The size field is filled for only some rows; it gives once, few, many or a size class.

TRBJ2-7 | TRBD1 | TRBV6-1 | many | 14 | CASSYGTGLDEQYF | TGTGCCAGCAGTTACGGGACAGGGTTGGACGAGCAGTACTTC
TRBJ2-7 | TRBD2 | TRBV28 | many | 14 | CASTVSGNSYEQYF | TGTGCCAGCACGGTTAGCGGGAACTCCTACGAGCAGTACTTC
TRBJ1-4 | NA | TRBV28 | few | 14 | CASSTETFNEKLFF | TGTGCCAGCAGTACCGAGACCTTTAATGAAAAACTGTTTTTT
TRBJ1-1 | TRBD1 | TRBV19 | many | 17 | CASRGERGPVLIAEAFF | TGTGCCAGTAGAGGGGAAAGGGGGCCCGTGCTGATCGCTGAAGCTTTCTTT
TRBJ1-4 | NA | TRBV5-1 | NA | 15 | CASSLVAARSEKLFF | TGCGCCAGCAGCTTGGTGGCTGCAAGAAGTGAAAAACTGTTTTTT
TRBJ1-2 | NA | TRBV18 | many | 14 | CASSPPAGRNGYTF | TGTGCCAGCTCACCACCGGCAGGGAGGAATGGCTACACCTTC
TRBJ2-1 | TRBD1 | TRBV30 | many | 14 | CAWHRGLGGNEQFF | TGTGCCTGGCACAGGGGGCTAGGTGGAAATGAGCAGTTCTTC
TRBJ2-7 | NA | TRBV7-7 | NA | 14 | CASSLTRDGSEQYF | TGTGCTAGCAGCCTCACCAGGGATGGAAGCGAGCAGTACTTC
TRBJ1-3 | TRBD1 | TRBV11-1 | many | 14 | CASSATGMGNTIYF | TGTGCCAGCAGCGCGACAGGGATGGGCAACACCATATATTTT
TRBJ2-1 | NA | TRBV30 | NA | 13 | CALVDYLNNEQFF | TGTGCCCTCGTCGACTACTTGAACAATGAGCAGTTCTTC
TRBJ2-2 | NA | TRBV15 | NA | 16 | CATSADSPAGAGELFF | TGTGCCACCAGCGCGGACAGTCCTGCGGGTGCCGGGGAGCTGTTTTTT
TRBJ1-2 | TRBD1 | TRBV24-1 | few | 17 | CATSDSLTGAFLYGYTF | TGTGCCACCAGTGATTCCCTAACAGGGGCTTTCCTTTATGGCTACACCTTC
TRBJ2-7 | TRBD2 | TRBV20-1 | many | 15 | CSAVLTSGSRNEQYF | TGCAGTGCTGTCCTGACTAGCGGGAGCCGTAACGAGCAGTACTTC
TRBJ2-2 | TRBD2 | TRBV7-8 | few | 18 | CASSQGLAGGPRTGELFF | TGTGCCAGCAGCCAAGGACTAGCGGGAGGGCCTCGGACCGGGGAGCTGTTTTTT
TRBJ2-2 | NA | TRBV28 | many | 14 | CASSLRQITGELFF | TGTGCCAGCAGTTTGCGGCAGATAACCGGGGAGCTGTTTTTT
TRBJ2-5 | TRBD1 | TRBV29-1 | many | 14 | CSVGAGQGMGTQYF | TGCAGCGTTGGAGCGGGACAGGGGATGGGGACCCAGTACTTC
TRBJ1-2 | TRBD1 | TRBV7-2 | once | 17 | CASSLGTPGQTNYGYTF | TGTGCCAGCAGCTTAGGGACCCCGGGACAGACCAACTATGGCTACACCTTC
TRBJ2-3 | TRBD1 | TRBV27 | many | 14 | CASSLDRGTDTQYF | TGCGCCAGCAGCTTGGACAGGGGCACAGATACGCAGTATTTT
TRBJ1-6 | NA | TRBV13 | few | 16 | CASSLLGSLGVSPLHF | TGTGCCAGCAGCTTACTAGGGAGCCTTGGAGTTTCACCCCTCCACTTT
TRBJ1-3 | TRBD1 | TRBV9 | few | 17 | CASSDGGTGASGNTIYF | TGTGCCAGCAGCGACGGAGGGACAGGGGCCTCTGGAAACACCATATATTTT
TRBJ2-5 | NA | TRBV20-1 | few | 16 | CSARDRKPRIRETQYF | TGCAGTGCTAGAGATCGAAAGCCCAGGATCCGAGAGACCCAGTACTTC
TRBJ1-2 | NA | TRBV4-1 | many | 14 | CASSQEVDFYGYTF | TGCGCCAGCAGCCAAGAAGTCGACTTCTATGGCTACACCTTC
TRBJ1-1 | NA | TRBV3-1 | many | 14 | CASSPPQANLEAFF | TGTGCCAGCAGCCCCCCCCAAGCGAACCTTGAAGCTTTCTTT
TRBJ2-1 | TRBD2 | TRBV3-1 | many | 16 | CASSQEPLAGGNEQFF | TGTGCCAGCAGCCAAGAACCACTAGCGGGAGGCAATGAGCAGTTCTTC
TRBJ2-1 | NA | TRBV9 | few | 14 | CASSVGNSYNEQFF | TGTGCCAGCAGCGTAGGCAACAGCTACAATGAGCAGTTCTTC
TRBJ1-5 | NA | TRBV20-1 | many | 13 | CSAGQPSNQPQHF | TGCAGTGCCGGACAGCCTAGCAATCAGCCCCAGCATTTT
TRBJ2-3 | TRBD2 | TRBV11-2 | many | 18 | CASSFIRRTSGNTDTQYF | TGTGCCAGCAGCTTTATTCGCCGGACTAGCGGAAACACAGATACGCAGTATTTT
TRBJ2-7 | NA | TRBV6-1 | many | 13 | CASRPTVAYEQYF | TGTGCCAGCAGGCCCACAGTGGCCTACGAGCAGTACTTC
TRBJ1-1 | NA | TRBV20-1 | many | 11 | CSARGGVDAFF | TGCAGTGCTAGAGGCGGAGTCGATGCTTTCTTT
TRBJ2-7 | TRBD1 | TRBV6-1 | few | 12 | CASLGQGSLQYF | TGTGCCAGCTTAGGACAGGGGAGTTTGCAGTACTTC
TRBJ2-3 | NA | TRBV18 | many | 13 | CASSPPITDTQYF | TGTGCCAGCTCACCACCGATCACAGATACGCAGTATTTT
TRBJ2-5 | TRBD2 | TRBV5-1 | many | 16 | CASSSTSGTLQETQYF | TGCGCCAGCAGCTCGACTAGCGGGACCCTCCAAGAGACCCAGTACTTC
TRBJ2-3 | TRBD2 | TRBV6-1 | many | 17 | CASRGVAPSGRKDTQYF | TGTGCCAGCAGAGGAGTAGCCCCTAGCGGGAGGAAAGATACGCAGTATTTT
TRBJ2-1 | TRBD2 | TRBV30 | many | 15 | CAWSGDGGVYNEQFF | TGTGCCTGGAGTGGGGACGGGGGGGTGTACAATGAGCAGTTCTTC
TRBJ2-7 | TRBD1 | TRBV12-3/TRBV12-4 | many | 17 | CASSSPRTGPNSYEQYF | TGTGCCAGCAGTTCACCGAGGACAGGACCCAACTCCTACGAGCAGTACTTC
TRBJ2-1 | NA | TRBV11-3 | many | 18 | CASSLEPRLAGAVDEQFF | TGTGCCAGCAGCTTAGAGCCTAGGCTAGCTGGAGCTGTCGATGAGCAGTTCTTC
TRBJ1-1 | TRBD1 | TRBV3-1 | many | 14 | CASSPGGVNTEAFF | TGTGCCAGCTCCCCAGGGGGAGTTAACACTGAAGCTTTCTTT
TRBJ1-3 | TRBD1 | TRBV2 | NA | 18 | CASRTGTGAINYGNTIYF | TGTGCCAGCAGGACCGGGACAGGGGCGATCAATTACGGAAACACCATATATTTT
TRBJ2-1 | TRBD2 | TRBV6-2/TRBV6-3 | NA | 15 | CASSRTSGRADEQFF | TGTGCCAGCAGTCGGACTAGCGGGAGGGCCGATGAGCAGTTCTTC
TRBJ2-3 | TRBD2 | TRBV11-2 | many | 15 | CASSTSGKSTDTQYF | TGTGCCAGCAGCACTAGCGGGAAAAGCACAGATACGCAGTATTTT
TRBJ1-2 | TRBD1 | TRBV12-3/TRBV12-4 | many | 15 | CASSLLDRANYGYTF | TGTGCCAGCAGTTTACTGGACAGGGCTAACTATGGCTACACCTTC
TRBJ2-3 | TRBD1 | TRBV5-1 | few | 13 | CASSGQGLDTQYF | TGCGCCAGCAGCGGACAGGGATTGGATACGCAGTATTTT
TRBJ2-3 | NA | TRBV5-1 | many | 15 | CASSKQVTSTDTQYF | TGCGCCAGCAGTAAACAGGTTACTAGCACAGATACGCAGTATTTT
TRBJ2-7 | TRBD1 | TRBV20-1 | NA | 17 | CSTLVVGTGQDIYEQYF | TGCAGTACACTAGTAGTGGGGACGGGACAGGATATCTACGAGCAGTACTTC
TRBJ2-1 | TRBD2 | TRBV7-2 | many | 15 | CASSFSGPSYNEQFF | TGTGCCAGCAGCTTTAGCGGGCCCTCCTACAATGAGCAGTTCTTC
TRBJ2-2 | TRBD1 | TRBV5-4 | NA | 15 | CASSSGQGNYGELFF | TGTGCCAGCAGCTCTGGACAGGGGAATTACGGGGAGCTGTTTTTT
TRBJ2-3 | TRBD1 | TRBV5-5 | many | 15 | CASSFRDRGTDTQYF | TGCGCCAGCAGCTTCCGGGACAGGGGAACAGATACGCAGTATTTT
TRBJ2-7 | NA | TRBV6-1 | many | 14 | CASLWAGKAYEQYF | TGTGCCAGTCTTTGGGCGGGTAAGGCCTACGAGCAGTACTTC
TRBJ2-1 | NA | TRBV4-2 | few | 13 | CASSLRAGNEQFF | TGTGCCAGCAGCCTTAGAGCGGGCAATGAGCAGTTCTTC
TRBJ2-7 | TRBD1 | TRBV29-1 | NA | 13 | CSAFDRGHYEQYF | TGCAGCGCTTTCGACAGGGGGCATTACGAGCAGTACTTC
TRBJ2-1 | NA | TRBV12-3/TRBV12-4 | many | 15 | CASSLFAQSYNEQFF | TGTGCCAGCAGTTTATTCGCGCAGTCCTACAATGAGCAGTTCTTC
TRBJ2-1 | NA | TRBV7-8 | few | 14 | CASKRGPAKDEQFF | TGTGCCAGCAAGAGGGGACCGGCAAAGGATGAGCAGTTCTTC
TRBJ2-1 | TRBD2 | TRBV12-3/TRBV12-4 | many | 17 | CASSSQVGIAGGNEQFF | TGTGCCAGCAGCAGCCAAGTAGGGATAGCGGGTGGTAATGAGCAGTTCTTC
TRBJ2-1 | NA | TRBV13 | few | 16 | CASSAAGTPIANEQFF | TGTGCCAGCAGCGCCGCTGGGACCCCTATAGCCAATGAGCAGTTCTTC
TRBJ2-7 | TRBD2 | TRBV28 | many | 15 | CASSGASGRNYEQYF | TGTGCCAGCAGCGGGGCTAGCGGGAGAAACTACGAGCAGTACTTC